This T cell receptor (beta chain) was documented in a study of Graves' ophthalmopathy and Graves' hyperthyroidism. Regarding the study as a whole: The model forecast ophthalmopathy progression, reaching around 66% sensitivity and 72% to 75% specificity.

This clonotype was counted at least ten times. Its antigen is as yet unknown. None of the included patients had other autoimmune diseases, uncontrolled infections, pregnancy or lactation, as these led to exclusion. The TCR beta CDR3 regions underwent amplification from RNA transcripts. Investigators did first-round RT-PCR with HTBI primers, then second-round multiplex PCR. TCRdb redid the calling of the multiplex PCR reads with MiXCR, one entry per CDR3 protein. The sample includes about 550,000 distinct CDR3 sequences, under 45% of them seen just once. Germline-derived CDR1 and CDR2 are SGHTA and FQGNSA. The CDR3 is 13 amino acids. V lost 5 bases to trimming and J lost 8 bases, with 10 bases between them.

The chain couples TRBV7-2 to TRBJ1-6; no reliable D call. This TCR derives from an adult man with Graves' hyperthyroidism. Sequenced material: peripheral blood or thyroid tissue (not recorded which). CDR3 amino acids: CASSPSPDSPLHF. The CDR3 nucleotides read TGTGCCAGCAGCCCGAGCCCCGATTCACCCCTCCACTTT.